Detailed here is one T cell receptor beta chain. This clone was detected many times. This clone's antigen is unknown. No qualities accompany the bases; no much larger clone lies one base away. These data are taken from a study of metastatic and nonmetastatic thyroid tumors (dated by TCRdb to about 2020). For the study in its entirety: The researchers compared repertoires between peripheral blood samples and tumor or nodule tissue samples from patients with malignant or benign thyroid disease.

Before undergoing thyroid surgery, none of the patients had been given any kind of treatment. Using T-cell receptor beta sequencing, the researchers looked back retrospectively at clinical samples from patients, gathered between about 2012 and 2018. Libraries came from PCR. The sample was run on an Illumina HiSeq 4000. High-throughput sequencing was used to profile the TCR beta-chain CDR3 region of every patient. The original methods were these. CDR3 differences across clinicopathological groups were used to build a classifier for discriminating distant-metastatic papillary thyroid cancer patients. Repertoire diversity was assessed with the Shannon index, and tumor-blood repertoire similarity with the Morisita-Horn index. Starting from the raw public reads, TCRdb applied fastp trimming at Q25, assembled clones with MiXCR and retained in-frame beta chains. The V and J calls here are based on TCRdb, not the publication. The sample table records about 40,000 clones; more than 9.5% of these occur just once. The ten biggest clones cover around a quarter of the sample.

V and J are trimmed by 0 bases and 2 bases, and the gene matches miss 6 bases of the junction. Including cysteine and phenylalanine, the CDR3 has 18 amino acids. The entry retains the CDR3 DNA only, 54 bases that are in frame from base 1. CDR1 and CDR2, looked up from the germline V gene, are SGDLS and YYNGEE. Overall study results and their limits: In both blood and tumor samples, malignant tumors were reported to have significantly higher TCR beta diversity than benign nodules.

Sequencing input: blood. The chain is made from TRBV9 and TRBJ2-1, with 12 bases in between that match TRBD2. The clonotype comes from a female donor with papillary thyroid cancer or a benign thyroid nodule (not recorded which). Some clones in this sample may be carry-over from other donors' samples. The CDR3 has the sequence CASSVGLAGGGPYNEQFF. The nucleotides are TGTGCCAGCAGCGTAGGGCTAGCGGGAGGGGGCCCCTACAATGAGCAGTTCTTC.